These 25 T cell receptor beta chains share one sample of origin, sequenced in a study of OX40 agonist ivuxolimab in advanced cancers. The protocol was immunoSEQ multiplex PCR, while the TCRdb copy is restricted to in-frame clones and leaves out a portion. The data show about 82,000 clones, around 83% seen once. Sequencing used CD4+ or CD8+ T cells sorted from blood, obtained in a trial of the OX40 agonist ivuxolimab. The source of these receptors is an adult with an advanced solid tumor such as melanoma, head and neck, liver or kidney cancer.

This sequence joins TRBV7-2 and TRBJ2-2; 9 bases match TRBD1. The CDR3 consists of 15 residues. Germline CDR1 is SGHTA and CDR2 is FQGNSA. After removal of 5 bases from V and 4 bases from J, the junction contained 5 bases not matched to a gene. The CDR3 nucleotides are TGTGCCAGCAGCCAGGGACAGGGAGGCACCGGGGAGCTGTTTTTT. Protein product: CASSQGQGGTGELFF.

The V and J genes are TRBV4-3 and TRBJ2-1; the D is unclear. The V end lost 1 base, the J end lost 10 bases, and 11 bases lay between the germline ends. The CDR3 totals 13 residues. Per germline, CDR1 LGHNA and CDR2 YSLEER. DNA of the CDR3: TGCGCCAGCAGCCAAGTTAACCGAGCGGAGCAGTTCTTC. Translated, it gives CASSQVNRAEQFF.

This rearrangement joins TRBV4-1 to TRBJ1-5, with D maybe TRBD1 (5 bases). The CDR3 loop spans 18 amino acids. V gave up 4 bases and J gave up 7 bases, with 26 bases separating them. Germline V gene lookup returns CDR1 MGHRA and CDR2 YSYEKL. The CDR3 reads CASSPQRSGDLGGQPQHF. CDR3 sequence (DNA): TGCGCCAGCAGCCCCCAGAGGTCGGGGGACCTGGGTGGGCAGCCCCAGCATTTT.

The chain joins TRBV6-5 to TRBJ1-1; D unclear. The V gene's germline CDR1 is MNHEY and CDR2 SVGAGI. The CDR3 consists of 14 residues. Trimming removed 6 bases at V and 1 base at J, with 12 bases between. The CDR3 loop reads CASSRLGGNTEAFF. CDR3 nucleotides: TGTGCCAGCAGCCGCTTGGGAGGGAACACTGAAGCTTTCTTT.

V gene TRBV11-3 combines with J gene TRBJ1-1; D unclear. V was cut by 5 bases and J by 7 bases, with 14 bases left in between. CDR1 SGHNT and CDR2 YENEEA come from the germline V gene. The CDR3 contains 13 residues. Here the CDR3 reads CASSPPGGGEAFF. Written as DNA, the CDR3 is TGTGCCAGCAGCCCCCCCGGAGGTGGTGAAGCTTTCTTT.

The chain combines TRBV7-6 with TRBJ1-3; D unresolved. The CDR3 has 16 residues. Per germline, CDR1 SGHVS and CDR2 FNYEAQ. Trimming left V 2 bases short and J 2 bases short, with 13 bases between. The CDR3 region is CASSLTVRSTGNTIYF. For the CDR3, the DNA is TGTGCCAGCAGCTTAACGGTTAGGTCCACTGGAAACACCATATATTTT.

CDR3 nucleotide sequence: TGTGCCAGCAGCTTAGATATTACAGGGACGGGGGGCAATGAGCAGTTCTTC. Encoded protein: CASSLDITGTGGNEQFF. This chain connects TRBV7-6 to TRBJ2-1, with a possible D match to TRBD2 (7 bases). V gave up 1 base and J gave up 6 bases, with 19 bases separating them. CDR3 length: 17 amino acids. Germline V gene lookup returns CDR1 SGHVS and CDR2 FNYEAQ.

DNA for the CDR3: TGCGCCAGCAGCTTGGCAGCGAGCGAAGATACGCAGTATTTT. This encodes CASSLAASEDTQYF. The V and J genes are TRBV5-1 and TRBJ2-3; D uncertain. This CDR3 is 14 amino acids long. V lost 0 bases and J lost 5, with 10 bases in between. In germline, CDR1 is SGHRS, CDR2 YFSETQ.

A few counts support this clone. The chain carries TRBV4-1 and TRBJ2-1, with TRBD2 identical over 13 bases. The junction had 8 bases not matched to a gene; V was cut back by 1 base and J by 2 bases. Germline V CDR1 and CDR2: MGHRA, YSYEKL. This CDR3 is 19 amino acids long. The CDR3 bases are TGCGCCAGCAGCCAAGGTCGGTTGACTAGCGGGAGGACCTACAATGAGCAGTTCTTC. It specifies CASSQGRLTSGRTYNEQFF.

The chain has TRBV18 and TRBJ2-2; TRBD1 matches 7 bases. The CDR3 contains 14 residues. Germline CDR1 reads KGHSH; CDR2 reads LQKENI. The V and J ends lost 1 base and 6 bases, in that order; junction bases with no gene match: 2. The CDR3 nucleotides are TGTGCCAGCTCACCACGGCAGGGGGCCGGGGAGCTGTTTTTT. Translation: CASSPRQGAGELFF.

The gene calls are TRBV28 and TRBJ1-5, with D unclear. Per the germline V gene, CDR1 is MDHEN and CDR2 is SYDVKM. Trimming pared 5 bases from V and 2 bases from J, leaving 22 bases between. The CDR3 consists of 18 residues. The CDR3 sequence is CASSPSRVRVRGNQPQHF. The DNA of the CDR3 is TGTGCCAGCAGTCCATCCCGGGTGCGGGTTAGGGGCAATCAGCCCCAGCATTTT.

The chain joins TRBV10-3 to TRBJ2-1, with D hard to call. Trimming pared 4 bases from V and 10 bases from J, leaving 8 bases between. The CDR3 totals 11 residues. Germline CDR1 ENHRY, CDR2 SYGVKD. CDR3 amino acids: CAISANLEQFF. In nucleotides, the CDR3 is TGTGCCATCAGTGCCAACTTAGAGCAGTTCTTC.

The chain employs TRBV28 and TRBJ2-7; 7 nucleotides align to TRBD1. With 4 bases clipped from V and 2 bases from J, the junction kept 8 bases outside the gene matches. The CDR3 length is 15 residues. Germline V gene lookup returns CDR1 MDHEN and CDR2 SYDVKM. DNA for the CDR3: TGTGCCAGCAGTTCCCCGGACAGGATCGCCTACGAGCAGTACGTC. Its translation: CASSSPDRIAYEQYV.

This clone was counted between two and nine times. This chain joins TRBV6-1 and TRBJ1-1; D is unresolved. The CDR3 totals 14 residues. Trimming removed 9 bases at V and 0 bases at J, with 14 bases between. From germline, CDR1 is MNHNS and CDR2 SASEGT. The CDR3 protein is CASYHDIMNTEAFF. The CDR3 coding sequence is TGTGCCAGTTACCACGACATCATGAACACTGAAGCTTTCTTT.

The rearrangement links TRBV28 to TRBJ2-7; either TRBD1 or TRBD2 may fit D (5 bases each). The CDR3 is 16 residues long. Looked up from germline, CDR1 is MDHEN and CDR2 is SYDVKM. V gave up 4 bases and J gave up 4 bases, with 20 bases separating them. CDR3 coding DNA: TGTGCCAGCAGTTCTACCGGGACGTTCCCCTTTTACGAGCAGTACTTC. Its translation is CASSSTGTFPFYEQYF. Based on the CDR3 plus reference TRBV28 and TRBJ2-7, the full variable domain is DVKVTQSSRYLVKRTGEKVFLECVQDMDHENMFWYRQDPGLGLRLIYFSYDVKMKEKGDIPEGYSVSREKKERFSLILESASTNQTSMYLCASSSTGTFPFYEQYFGPGTRLTVT.

The chain couples TRBV4-2 to TRBJ2-2, with a possible D match to TRBD2 (6 bases). Looked up from germline, CDR1 is LGHNA and CDR2 is YNFKEQ. V was pared by 1 base and J by 4 bases, with 10 bases between. The CDR3 spans 15 residues. CDR3 region: CASSQGGLVTGELFF. The DNA for the CDR3 is TGTGCCAGCAGCCAAGGGGGACTTGTCACCGGGGAGCTGTTTTTT.

V and J are TRBV11-2 and TRBJ1-2, with D possibly matching TRBD1 (6 bases). Germline CDR1 and CDR2: SGHAT and FQNNGV. The CDR3 covers 14 residues. The ends were cut back, 5 bases at V and 5 bases at J, with 15 bases in the middle. Written as DNA, the CDR3 is TGTGCCAGCAGCCCAAACACCCAGGGGTATGGCTACACCTTC. Its protein product is CASSPNTQGYGYTF.

This rearrangement joins TRBV19 to TRBJ2-7; TRBD2 matches 9 bases. Unmatched junction bases numbered 9, after V lost 4 bases and J lost 2 bases. The germline gives CDR1 LNHDA, CDR2 SQIVND (reference sequence). The CDR3 is 16 amino acids. CDR3: CASSKSSGRQPYEQYF. The CDR3 bases are TGTGCCAGTAGTAAGAGTAGCGGGAGACAACCCTACGAGCAGTACTTC.

The CDR3 DNA sequence: TGTGCCAGCAGCTCAAGGACTAGCACAGATACGCAGTATTTT. Translation gives CASSSRTSTDTQYF. The chain carries TRBV5-4 and TRBJ2-3; maybe TRBD2 (5 bases). This CDR3 has 14 amino acids. Germline-derived CDR1 and CDR2 are SGHNT and YYREEE (reference sequence). The V and J ends lost 3 bases and 0 bases respectively, with 8 bases between them.

The J gene is TRBJ2-3, the V gene TRBV19; 7 nucleotides agree with TRBD1. J lost 1 base, V lost 8 bases, and 9 bases had no gene match. CDR3 size: 15 residues. Germline CDR1 reads LNHDA; CDR2 reads SQIVND (reference sequence). The CDR3 bases are TGTGCCAGTGCCCGGCAAGGACAGGGCACAGATACGCAGTATTTT. This translates into CASARQGQGTDTQYF.

J is TRBJ2-5 and V is TRBV28, with TRBD1 matching 9 bases. Per germline, CDR1 MDHEN and CDR2 SYDVKM. V dropped 3 bases and J dropped 4; count of bases not matched to a gene: 3. This CDR3 is 14 amino acids long. The CDR3 loop reads CASSFGQGRETQYF. The CDR3 DNA sequence: TGTGCCAGCAGTTTCGGACAGGGGAGAGAGACCCAGTACTTC.

J is TRBJ1-4 and V is TRBV28, with TRBD1 matching over 8 bases. Trimming cost V 2 bases and J 11 bases; bases outside gene matches: 7. CDR3 length: 14 residues. Germline V gives CDR1 MDHEN, CDR2 SYDVKM. The CDR3 nucleotides read TGTGCCAGCAGTTTAAGGCAGGGGGCGTGGAAACTGTTTTTT. Protein: CASSLRQGAWKLFF.

V gene TRBV5-4 combines with J gene TRBJ2-3; TRBD2 agrees at 13 bases. Germline CDR1 SGHNT, CDR2 YYREEE (reference sequence). The V gene end was trimmed by 3 bases and the J gene end by 4 bases; junction bases not matched to a gene: 5. The CDR3 totals 16 residues. The CDR3 loop is CASSSRTSGRSDTQYF. The CDR3 DNA is TGTGCCAGCAGCTCTAGGACTAGCGGGAGATCAGATACGCAGTATTTT.

The chain recombines TRBV6-5 with TRBJ2-1; D not resolved. V was pared by 1 base and J by 4 bases, with 11 bases between. The CDR3 has 15 residues. Germline V gene lookup returns CDR1 MNHEY and CDR2 SVGAGI. Here the CDR3 reads CASSYYATAYNEQFF. DNA for the CDR3: TGTGCCAGCAGTTACTACGCGACCGCTTACAATGAGCAGTTCTTC.

The V gene is TRBV6-5, the J gene TRBJ2-7; D is tentatively TRBD1 or TRBD2 (7 bases each). This CDR3 is built from 14 residues. The ends were cut back, 4 bases at V and 3 bases at J, with 13 bases in the middle. CDR1 MNHEY and CDR2 SVGAGI come from the germline V gene. DNA for the CDR3: TGTGCCAGCAGTTTTCCAGGGGGGGGCTACGAGCAGTACTTC. As protein: CASSFPGGGYEQYF.